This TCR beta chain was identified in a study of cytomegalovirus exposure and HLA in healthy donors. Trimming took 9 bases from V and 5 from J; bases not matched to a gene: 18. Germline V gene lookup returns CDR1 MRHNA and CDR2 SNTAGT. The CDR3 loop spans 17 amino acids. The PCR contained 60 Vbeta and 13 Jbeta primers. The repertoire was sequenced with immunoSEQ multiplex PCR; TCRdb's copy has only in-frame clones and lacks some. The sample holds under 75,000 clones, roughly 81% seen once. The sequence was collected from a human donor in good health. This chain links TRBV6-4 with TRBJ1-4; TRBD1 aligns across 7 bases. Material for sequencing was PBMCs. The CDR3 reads CARTFRDSHPQNEKLFF. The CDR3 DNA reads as TGTGCCAGGACTTTCCGGGACAGTCATCCCCAAAATGAAAAACTGTTTTTT.